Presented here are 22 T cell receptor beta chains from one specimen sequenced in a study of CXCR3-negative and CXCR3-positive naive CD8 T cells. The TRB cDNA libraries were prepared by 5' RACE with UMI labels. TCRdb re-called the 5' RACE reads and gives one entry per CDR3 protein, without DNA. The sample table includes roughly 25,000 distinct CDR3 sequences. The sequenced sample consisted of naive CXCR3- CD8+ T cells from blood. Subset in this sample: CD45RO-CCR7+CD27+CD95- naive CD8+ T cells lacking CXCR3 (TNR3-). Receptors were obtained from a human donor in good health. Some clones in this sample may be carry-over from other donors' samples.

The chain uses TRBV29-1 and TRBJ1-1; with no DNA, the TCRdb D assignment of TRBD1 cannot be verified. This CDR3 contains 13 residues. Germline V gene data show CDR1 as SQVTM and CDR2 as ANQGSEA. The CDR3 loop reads CSVTLGQLTEAFF.

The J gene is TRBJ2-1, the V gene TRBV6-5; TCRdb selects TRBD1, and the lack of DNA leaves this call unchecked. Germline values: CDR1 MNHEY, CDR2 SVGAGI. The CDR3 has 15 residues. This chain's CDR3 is CASSYSRTGLNEQFF.

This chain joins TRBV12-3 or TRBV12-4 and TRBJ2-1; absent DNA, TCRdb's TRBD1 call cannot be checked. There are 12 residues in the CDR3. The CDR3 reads CASGDPEGEQFF.

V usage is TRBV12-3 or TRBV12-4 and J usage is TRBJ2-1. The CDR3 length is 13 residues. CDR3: CASSYGVADEQFF.

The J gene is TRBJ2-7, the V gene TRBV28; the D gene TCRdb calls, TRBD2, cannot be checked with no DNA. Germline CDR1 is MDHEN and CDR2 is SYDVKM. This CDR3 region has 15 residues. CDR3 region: CASSLLLAVTYEQYF.

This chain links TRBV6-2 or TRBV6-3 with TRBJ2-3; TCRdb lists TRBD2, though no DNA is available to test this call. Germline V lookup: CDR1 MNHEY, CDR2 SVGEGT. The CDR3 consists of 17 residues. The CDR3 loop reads CASSSRTSGGPGDTQYF.

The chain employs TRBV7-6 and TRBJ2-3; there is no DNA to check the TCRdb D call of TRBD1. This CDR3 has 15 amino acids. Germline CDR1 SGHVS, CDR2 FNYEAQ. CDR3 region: CASSYPPRGTDTQYF.

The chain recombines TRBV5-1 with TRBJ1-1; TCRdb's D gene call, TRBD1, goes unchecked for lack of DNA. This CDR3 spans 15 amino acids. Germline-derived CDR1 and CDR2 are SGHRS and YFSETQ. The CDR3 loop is CASRGTGSLRTEAFF.

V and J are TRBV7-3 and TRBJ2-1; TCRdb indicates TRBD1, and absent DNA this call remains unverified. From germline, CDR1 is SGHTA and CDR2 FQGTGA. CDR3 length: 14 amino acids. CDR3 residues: CASSYPGLGNEQFF.

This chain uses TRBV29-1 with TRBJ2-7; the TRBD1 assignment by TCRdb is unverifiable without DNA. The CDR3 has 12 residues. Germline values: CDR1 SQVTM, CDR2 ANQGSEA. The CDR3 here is CSVVRGPYEQYF.

CDR3 in amino acids: CASIFDTASYEQYF. The rearrangement joins TRBV6-6 to TRBJ2-7. The CDR3 has 14 amino acids. Germline V gene data show CDR1 as MNHNY and CDR2 as SVGAGI (reference sequence).

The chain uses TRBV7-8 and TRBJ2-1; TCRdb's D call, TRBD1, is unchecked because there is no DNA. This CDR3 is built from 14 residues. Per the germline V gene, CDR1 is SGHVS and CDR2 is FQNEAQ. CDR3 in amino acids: CASSLDGGYNEQFF. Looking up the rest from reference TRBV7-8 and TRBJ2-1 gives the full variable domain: GAGVSQSPRYKVAKRGQDVALRCDPISGHVSLFWYQQALGQGPEFLTYFQNEAQLDKSGLPSDRFFAERPEGSVSTLKIQRTQQEDSAVYLCASSLDGGYNEQFFGPGTRLTVL.

CDR3 residues: CASSPGGGAYEQYF. This chain uses TRBV7-3 with TRBJ2-7; TCRdb gives TRBD1 as the D gene, but with no DNA this cannot be confirmed. Per the germline V gene, CDR1 is SGHTA and CDR2 is FQGTGA. The CDR3 runs 14 residues.

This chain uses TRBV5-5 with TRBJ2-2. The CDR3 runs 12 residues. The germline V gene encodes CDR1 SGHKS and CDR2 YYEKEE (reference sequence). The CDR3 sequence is CASSVNTGELFF.

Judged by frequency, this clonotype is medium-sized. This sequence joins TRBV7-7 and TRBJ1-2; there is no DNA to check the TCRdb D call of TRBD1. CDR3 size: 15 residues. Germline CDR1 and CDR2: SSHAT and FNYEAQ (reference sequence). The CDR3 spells CASSVPGQGDYGYTF.

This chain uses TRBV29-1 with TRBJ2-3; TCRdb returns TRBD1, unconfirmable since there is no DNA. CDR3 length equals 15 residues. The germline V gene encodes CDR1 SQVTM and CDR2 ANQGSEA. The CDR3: CSVEDRGTTIDTQYF.

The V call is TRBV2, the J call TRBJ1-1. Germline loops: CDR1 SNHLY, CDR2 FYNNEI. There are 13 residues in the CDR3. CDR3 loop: CASSEWMNTEAFF.

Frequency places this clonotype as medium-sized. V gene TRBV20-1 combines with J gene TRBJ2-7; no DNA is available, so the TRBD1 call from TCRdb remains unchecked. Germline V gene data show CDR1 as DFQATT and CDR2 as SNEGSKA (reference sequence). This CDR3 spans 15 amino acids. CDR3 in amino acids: CSASAGDRGLGEQYF.

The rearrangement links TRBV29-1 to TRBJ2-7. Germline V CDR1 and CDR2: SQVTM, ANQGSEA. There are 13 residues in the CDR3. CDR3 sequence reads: CSVEETNTYEQYF.

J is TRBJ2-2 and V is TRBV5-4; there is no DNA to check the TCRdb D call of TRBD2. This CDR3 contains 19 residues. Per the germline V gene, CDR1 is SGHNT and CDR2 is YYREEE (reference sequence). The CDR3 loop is CASSLLTGTSGTNTGELFF.

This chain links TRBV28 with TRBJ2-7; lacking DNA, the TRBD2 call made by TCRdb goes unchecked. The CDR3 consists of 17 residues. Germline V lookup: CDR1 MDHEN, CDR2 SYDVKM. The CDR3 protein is CASSGHMGLADSYEQYF. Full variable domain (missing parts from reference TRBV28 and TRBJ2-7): DVKVTQSSRYLVKRTGEKVFLECVQDMDHENMFWYRQDPGLGLRLIYFSYDVKMKEKGDIPEGYSVSREKKERFSLILESASTNQTSMYLCASSGHMGLADSYEQYFGPGTRLTVT.

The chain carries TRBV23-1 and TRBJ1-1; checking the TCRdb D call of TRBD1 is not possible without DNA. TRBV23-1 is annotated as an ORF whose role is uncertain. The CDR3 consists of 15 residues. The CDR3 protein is CASSQSQQANTEAFF.